The next 32 T cell receptor beta chains were all read from a single sample in a study of blood T cell repertoires in COVID-19. Using immunoSEQ multiplex PCR, the repertoire was profiled, and TCRdb retains in-frame clones only, with some absent. Counted here are tens of thousands of clones, around nine tenths occurring once; the ten biggest clones make up more than 13%. What was sequenced was peripheral blood. These receptors all stem from a woman aged 55-70 years with active COVID-19.

V gene TRBV27 combines with J gene TRBJ1-2, with 8 bases matching TRBD1. The CDR3 length is 14 residues. CDR1 MNHEY and CDR2 SMNVEV come from the germline V gene (reference sequence). J was trimmed by 8 bases and V by 5 bases; bases with no gene match: 10. CDR3 residues: CASSQTGDAEGYTF. CDR3 sequence (DNA): TGTGCCAGCAGTCAGACAGGGGACGCCGAGGGCTACACCTTC.

The chain joins TRBV20-1 to TRBJ1-6; no definite D call. Trimming removed 5 bases from V and 12 bases from J, with 11 bases in between. The germline CDR1 and CDR2 sequences are DFQATT and SNEGSKA (reference sequence). This CDR3 is built from 11 residues. The CDR3 DNA sequence: TGCAGTGCTGGGCCCGATTTACCCCTCCACTTT. Amino acids: CSAGPDLPLHF.

This clone was found a few times. The V and J genes are TRBV5-4 and TRBJ2-3, with 10 bases aligning to TRBD1. This CDR3 spans 17 amino acids. V was pared by 4 bases and J by 1 base, with 9 bases of the junction left unmatched. The germline gives CDR1 SGHNT, CDR2 YYREEE (reference sequence). The CDR3 region is CASSRPGTGVGTDTQYF. The CDR3, as DNA: TGTGCCAGCAGCCGTCCCGGGACAGGGGTGGGCACAGATACGCAGTATTTT. Variable domain in full (rest from reference TRBV5-4 and TRBJ2-3): ETGVTQSPTHLIKTRGQQVTLRCSSQSGHNTVSWYQQALGQGPQFIFQYYREEENGRGNFPPRFSGLQFPNYSSELNVNALELDDSALYLCASSRPGTGVGTDTQYFGPGTRLTVL.

This clone appeared once. This rearrangement joins TRBV19 to TRBJ2-5; 8 bases map to TRBD2. Germline V gene data show CDR1 as LNHDA and CDR2 as SQIVND (reference sequence). V shed 0 bases, J shed 4 bases, and the junction held 7 bases outside the gene matches. The CDR3 has 16 amino acids. CDR3 region: CASSIDRGGPGETQYF. The CDR3 nucleotides are TGTGCCAGTAGTATAGACCGCGGGGGGCCGGGAGAGACCCAGTACTTC.

This chain connects TRBV21-1 to TRBJ2-6; the D call of TRBD1 is as the table states it, not checked on the DNA. TRBV21-1 is a pseudogene. The CDR3 contains 18 residues. CDR3 sequence: CASSPLGQGARGANVLTF. DNA of the CDR3: TGTGCCAGCAGCCCCTTGGGACAGGGGGCGCGGGGGGCCAACGTCCTGACTTTC.

The rearrangement links TRBV2 to TRBJ2-3; a possible D gene is TRBD1 (6 bases). V shed 7 bases and J shed 1 base, with 12 bases lying between them. CDR3 size: 14 residues. Germline V gene sequence: CDR1 SNHLY, CDR2 FYNNEI. Here the CDR3 DNA reads TGTGCCAGCATGCTGGACAGAGGCACAGATACGCAGTATTTT. Its protein product is CASMLDRGTDTQYF.

V gene TRBV7-9 combines with J gene TRBJ2-1; the D gene is possibly TRBD2 (7 bases). The ends were cut back, 5 bases at V and 9 bases at J, with 17 bases in the middle. The CDR3 runs 14 residues. Looked up from germline, CDR1 is SEHNR and CDR2 is FQNEAQ (reference sequence). This CDR3 is CASSPDGGPGEQFF. For the CDR3, the DNA is TGTGCCAGCAGCCCGGACGGGGGGCCGGGTGAGCAGTTCTTC.

This clone appeared once. The V and J genes are TRBV7-2 and TRBJ1-2, with 9 positions matching TRBD1. CDR1 and CDR2 (germline): SGHTA, FQGNSA. Trimming cost V 1 base and J 10 bases; bases outside gene matches: 10. CDR3 length: 15 residues. For the CDR3, the DNA is TGTGCCAGCAGCTTAGAAGGGGGACAGGGCTTTCTCTACACCTTC. It codes for CASSLEGGQGFLYTF.

The CDR3 protein is CASSPGTEYYEQYF. Written as DNA, the CDR3 is TGTGCCAGCAGCCCCGGGACAGAATACTACGAGCAGTACTTC. This rearrangement joins TRBV6-2 or TRBV6-3 to TRBJ2-7; 7 bases are shared with TRBD1. Looked up from germline, CDR1 is MNHEY and CDR2 is SVGEGT. The CDR3 runs to 14 residues. With V trimmed by 6 bases and J by 3 bases, 8 bases remained unmatched.

This chain joins TRBV7-9 and TRBJ2-2, with 7 positions matching TRBD2. Germline V lookup: CDR1 SEHNR, CDR2 FQNEAQ (reference sequence). The V segment lost 5 bases and the J segment 1 base; nucleotides outside the gene matches: 7. The CDR3 length is 16 residues. Here the CDR3 DNA reads TGTGCCAGCAGCCTCTGGACTAGACTGAACACCGGGGAGCTGTTTTTT. Its translation: CASSLWTRLNTGELFF.

The chain employs TRBV30 and TRBJ2-5; D is uncertain. This CDR3 spans 11 amino acids. Germline V gene sequence: CDR1 GTSNPN, CDR2 SVGIG (reference sequence). Trimming removed 3 bases at V and 2 bases at J, with 4 bases between. This CDR3 is CAWSQQETQYF. Written as DNA, the CDR3 is TGTGCCTGGAGCCAACAAGAGACCCAGTACTTC.

The chain employs TRBV5-1 and TRBJ2-2; the match to TRBD2 covers 10 bases. V shed 4 bases, J shed 2 bases, and the junction held 8 bases outside the gene matches. The CDR3 consists of 17 residues. Germline assignment: CDR1 SGHRS and CDR2 YFSETQ. CDR3 nucleotides: TGCGCCAGCAGCAAGACCCGGACTAGCGGAAACACCGGGGAGCTGTTTTTT. Translated, it gives CASSKTRTSGNTGELFF.

On this clone itself: The sample holds other DNA sequences that translate to the same CDR3. This chain connects TRBV21-1 to TRBJ2-7; TRBD1, the table's D call, was not compared with the DNA. TRBV21-1 is a pseudogene segment. The CDR3 runs 17 residues. CDR3 DNA sequence: TGTGCCAGCAGCAAAAAAAGATCTGGGACAGGGTCCTACGAGCAGTACTTC. Translated, it gives CASSKKRSGTGSYEQYF.

The chain couples TRBV3-1 (or the pseudogene TRBV3-2) to TRBJ1-1; TRBD1 is a possible D gene (6 bases). The CDR3 extends over 14 amino acids. Trimming removed 3 bases at V and 1 base at J, with 9 bases between. Germline CDR1 LGHDT, CDR2 YNNKEL (reference sequence). The CDR3 DNA sequence: TGTGCCAGCAGCCATGACAGGCGGAACACTGAAGCTTTCTTT. Translation gives CASSHDRRNTEAFF.

The V and J genes are TRBV5-1 and TRBJ2-5; TRBD2 is a possible D gene (5 bases). The V end was cut by 1 base, the J end by 5 bases, with 9 bases between. The CDR3 spans 13 residues. Germline V lookup: CDR1 SGHRS, CDR2 YFSETQ. CDR3 DNA: TGCGCCAGCAGCTTGTCCGGGGAGGAGACCCAGTACTTC. Translation: CASSLSGEETQYF.

The chain joins TRBV7-8 to TRBJ1-1; 9 bases map to TRBD1. V was clipped by 4 bases and J by 1 base; unmatched bases: 4. CDR3 length: 15 residues. Germline CDR1 is SGHVS and CDR2 is FQNEAQ. The chain's CDR3 is CASSYTGQGNTEAFF. DNA of the CDR3: TGTGCCAGCAGCTATACGGGACAGGGGAACACTGAAGCTTTCTTT.

CDR3 region: CASSRQASYGYTF. For the CDR3, the DNA is TGTGCCAGCAGCCGACAAGCCTCTTATGGCTACACCTTC. V gene TRBV7-9 combines with J gene TRBJ1-2, with D uncertain. Trimming stripped 5 bases from V and 5 bases from J, with 12 bases between. Germline CDR1 is SEHNR and CDR2 is FQNEAQ (reference sequence). This CDR3 spans 13 amino acids.

The chain has TRBV6-5 and TRBJ2-6, with D possibly being TRBD1 (5 bases). The length of the CDR3 is 15 residues. Trimming took off 0 bases at V and 2 bases at J, with 5 bases between the two ends. Germline loops: CDR1 MNHEY, CDR2 SVGAGI. The CDR3 is CASSYSGAGANVLTF. CDR3 in DNA: TGTGCCAGCAGTTACTCAGGGGCTGGGGCCAACGTCCTGACTTTC.

V usage is TRBV11-1 and J usage is TRBJ1-6, with 9 positions matching TRBD1. The junction had 9 bases not matched to a gene; V was cut back by 5 bases and J by 10 bases. From germline, CDR1 is SGHAT and CDR2 FQDESV (reference sequence). The CDR3 covers 15 residues. The chain's CDR3 is CASSILQGAKSPLHF. In nucleotides, the CDR3 is TGTGCCAGCAGCATCCTACAGGGGGCAAAATCACCCCTCCACTTT.

The V call is TRBV7-8, the J call TRBJ1-1; D ambiguous. The germline V and J ends were trimmed by 1 base and 0 bases, with 12 bases remaining between them. This CDR3 is 16 amino acids long. Germline CDR1 SGHVS, CDR2 FQNEAQ. The CDR3 nucleotides are TGTGCCAGCAGCTTAGTTCAGCCGGGATTGAACACTGAAGCTTTCTTT. This gives the protein CASSLVQPGLNTEAFF.

This clone was picked up a small number of times. The rearrangement joins TRBV10-1 to TRBJ2-1, with D possibly matching TRBD2 (6 bases). V lost 4 bases and J 4 bases, leaving 14 bases between the germline ends. The CDR3 extends over 15 amino acids. Germline assignment: CDR1 WNHNN and CDR2 SYGVQD (reference sequence). CDR3 amino acids: CASSAEGLAYNEQFF. In DNA form, the CDR3 reads TGCGCCAGCAGTGCGGAGGGACTGGCTTACAATGAGCAGTTCTTC.

This chain uses TRBV7-9 with TRBJ2-7; TRBD1 is a possible D gene (6 bases). Deletions cut 2 bases from V and 2 bases from J, with 10 bases between. Germline lookup yields CDR1 SEHNR and CDR2 FQNEAQ (reference sequence). CDR3 length: 14 amino acids. The CDR3 DNA follows: TGTGCCAGCAGCTTACAGACAGGAACCTACGAGCAGTACTTC. Its translation: CASSLQTGTYEQYF.

The genes are TRBV12-5 and TRBJ2-4, with TRBD1 identical over 7 bases. This CDR3 has 13 amino acids. J gave up 8 bases and V 7 bases, and 8 bases lay outside the gene matches. Per germline, CDR1 LGHNT and CDR2 FRNRAP. The CDR3 spells CASERDSLDIQYF. As DNA, the CDR3 is TGTGCTAGTGAAAGGGACAGTCTGGACATTCAGTACTTC.

This sequence joins TRBV19 and TRBJ2-2, with TRBD1 as a possible D gene (5 bases). The germline CDR1 and CDR2 sequences are LNHDA and SQIVND (reference sequence). V was trimmed by 6 bases and J by 2 bases, leaving 16 bases between them. The CDR3 totals 16 residues. The CDR3 DNA is TGTGCCAGTAGCGGTGGGGCTGGCGCAAACACCGGGGAGCTGTTTTTT. This gives the protein CASSGGAGANTGELFF.

Only one count was recorded for this clone. This chain links TRBV10-3 with TRBJ1-4; tentative D call: TRBD1 (5 bases). The V gene lost 0 bases and the J gene lost 7 bases, with 9 bases spanning the gap. The germline gives CDR1 ENHRY, CDR2 SYGVKD. The length of the CDR3 is 14 residues. The DNA of the CDR3 is TGTGCCATCAGTGAGTCAGTAACAGGTGAAAAACTGTTTTTT. Amino acids: CAISESVTGEKLFF.

This sequence joins TRBV5-1 and TRBJ2-2, with TRBD2 matching over 7 bases. V gave up 2 bases and J gave up 4 bases; unmatched junction bases: 5. The germline V gene has CDR1 SGHRS and CDR2 YFSETQ. The CDR3 consists of 15 residues. CDR3 protein: CASSFGTTGTGELFF. CDR3 sequence (DNA): TGCGCCAGCAGCTTCGGGACTACTGGCACCGGGGAGCTGTTTTTT.

This clone was counted a few times. The chain is built from TRBV29-1 and TRBJ1-2; D possibly corresponds to TRBD1 (6 bases). Germline V gene sequence: CDR1 SQVTM, CDR2 ANQGSEA. The CDR3 is 10 residues long. V lost 5 bases, J lost 6 bases, and 7 bases lay in between. The CDR3: CSVRQDGYTF. CDR3 DNA: TGCAGCGTTCGACAGGATGGCTACACCTTC.

J is TRBJ2-7 and V is TRBV11-2, with D unclear. The V end was cut by 5 bases, the J end by 3 bases, with 11 bases between. The CDR3 consists of 13 residues. Per germline, CDR1 SGHAT and CDR2 FQNNGV. The CDR3 coding sequence is TGTGCCAGCAGCCGTCGCGGTTTCTACGAGCAGTACTTC. Translating it yields CASSRRGFYEQYF.

This clone turned up a few times. The chain carries TRBV5-5 and TRBJ1-2, with D possibly being TRBD1 (6 bases). V was cut by 1 base and J by 4 bases, with 17 bases left in between. Per germline, CDR1 SGHKS and CDR2 YYEKEE (reference sequence). The CDR3 runs 16 residues. The CDR3 is CASSLFGQPAGYGYTF. The CDR3 nucleotides read TGTGCCAGCAGCTTGTTTGGACAGCCCGCCGGCTATGGCTACACCTTC.

V usage is TRBV3-1 (or the pseudogene TRBV3-2) and J usage is TRBJ2-1, with D possibly being TRBD1 (6 bases). Germline CDR1 and CDR2: LGHDT and YNNKEL (reference sequence). The CDR3 extends over 12 amino acids. Trimming left V 3 bases short and J 10 bases short, with 10 bases between. CDR3 coding DNA: TGTGCCAGCAGCCATCGAGACAGGGAGCAGTTCTTC. It encodes CASSHRDREQFF.

The chain has TRBV27 and TRBJ1-4; 10 bases fit TRBD1. Germline V lookup: CDR1 MNHEY, CDR2 SMNVEV (reference sequence). The J segment lost 2 bases and the V segment lost 2 bases, leaving 11 bases of the junction unmatched. The CDR3 spans 19 residues. CDR3 sequence reads: CASSLPKPDRGRTNEKLFF. CDR3 DNA sequence: TGTGCCAGCAGTTTACCCAAACCAGACAGGGGGCGGACTAATGAAAAACTGTTTTTT.

This clone was counted only a few times. This chain connects TRBV30 to TRBJ1-2; perhaps TRBD1 as D (6 bases). Germline V gene lookup returns CDR1 GTSNPN and CDR2 SVGIG (reference sequence). The V end lost 0 bases, the J end lost 2 bases, and 13 bases lay between the germline ends. There are 15 residues in the CDR3. CDR3 residues: CAWSVSYRVNYGYTF. CDR3 nucleotides: TGTGCCTGGAGTGTTAGTTACAGGGTGAACTATGGCTACACCTTC.